Listed below are T cell receptor beta chains from one sample, sequenced in a study of cytomegalovirus exposure and HLA in healthy donors. Repertoires were generated with immunoSEQ multiplex PCR, while TCRdb's copy carries only in-frame clones and drops some. The top ten hold less than 12% of the sample, which has 90,000 to 150,000 clones, roughly three fifths seen once. Sequenced: PBMCs. Every receptor here comes from a man aged 40-49 years in good health and CMV-seropositive. Each CDR3 is given with its conserved first and last residue. The D gene is left open where the match is weak. Only part of the rows carry a size: once, few, many, or a class if the clone is expanded.

clone size	D gene	V gene	J gene	CDR3 protein	CDR3 DNA
.	.	TRBV27	TRBJ1-5	CASSLGVGNQPQHF	TGTGCCAGCAGTTTAGGAGTTGGCAATCAGCCCCAGCATTTT
.	TRBD2	TRBV6-5	TRBJ2-1	CASSSTSGTYNEQFF	TGTGCCAGCAGTTCAACTAGCGGGACATACAATGAGCAGTTCTTC
.	.	TRBV19	TRBJ1-5	CASSIPYFGRGRNQPQHF	TGTGCCAGTAGTATACCCTACTTCGGCAGGGGCCGCAATCAGCCCCAGCATTTT
.	TRBD1	TRBV28	TRBJ2-3	CASGRGQGFTDTQYF	TGTGCCAGCGGCCGGGGACAGGGGTTCACAGATACGCAGTATTTT
.	TRBD2	TRBV18	TRBJ2-1	CASSNLSLAGGSYNEQFF	TGTGCCAGCTCCAACCTTTCTCTAGCGGGAGGTTCCTACAATGAGCAGTTCTTC
.	.	TRBV4-2	TRBJ2-7	CASSQEAGSYEQYF	TGTGCCAGCAGCCAAGAGGCGGGCTCCTACGAGCAGTACTTC
few	.	TRBV7-3	TRBJ2-2	CASSPTTNTGELFF	TGTGCCAGCAGCCCGACAACTAACACCGGGGAGCTGTTTTTT
.	TRBD1	TRBV6-1	TRBJ2-7	CASSEVVGTGGLYEQYF	TGTGCCAGCAGTGAAGTGGTAGGGACAGGAGGCCTCTACGAGCAGTACTTC
.	.	TRBV2	TRBJ1-1	CASSASDRGAFF	TGTGCCAGCAGCGCGTCGGACAGAGGGGCTTTCTTT
.	.	TRBV12-5	TRBJ2-7	CASGTLLSSYEQYF	TGTGCTAGTGGGACACTCCTGAGCTCCTACGAGCAGTACTTC
.	.	TRBV5-1	TRBJ1-1	CASSLGGGSMNTEAFF	TGCGCCAGCAGCTTGGGGGGAGGGTCCATGAACACTGAAGCTTTCTTT
once	TRBD2	TRBV5-6	TRBJ2-2	CASKPGAGGPTGELFF	TGTGCCAGCAAGCCTGGGGCGGGAGGGCCGACCGGGGAGCTGTTTTTT
.	TRBD2	TRBV19	TRBJ2-2	CASTPLTSGDTGELFF	TGTGCCAGTACCCCACTGACTAGCGGAGACACCGGGGAGCTGTTTTTT
.	.	TRBV5-1	TRBJ2-7	CASRRDTNSEQYF	TGCGCCAGCAGACGGGACACCAACTCCGAGCAGTACTTC
.	.	TRBV10-2	TRBJ2-5	CASSDVAIQETQYF	TGCGCCAGCAGTGATGTGGCCATCCAAGAGACCCAGTACTTC
.	TRBD1	TRBV7-2	TRBJ1-5	CASSWDRQQPQHF	TGTGCCAGCAGCTGGGACAGGCAGCAGCCCCAGCATTTT
.	.	TRBV7-3	TRBJ2-1	CASSLAGGPYNEQFF	TGTGCCAGCAGCTTGGCAGGGGGGCCCTACAATGAGCAGTTCTTC
.	.	TRBV9	TRBJ2-1	CASSTSGVSSYNEQFF	TGTGCCAGCAGCACCTCAGGCGTTAGCTCCTACAATGAGCAGTTCTTC
.	TRBD1	TRBV7-2	TRBJ2-7	CASSHPAGQGFTTYEQYF	TGTGCCAGCAGCCATCCAGCGGGACAGGGATTCACAACCTACGAGCAGTACTTC
.	.	TRBV7-2	TRBJ2-1	CASSLVHPNEQFF	TGTGCCAGCAGCTTAGTACACCCCAATGAGCAGTTCTTC
.	.	TRBV7-3	TRBJ1-5	CASSLYQPQHF	TGTGCCAGCAGCCTTTATCAGCCCCAGCATTTT
few	.	TRBV11-2	TRBJ1-1	CASSLDQGSGTEAFF	TGTGCCAGCAGCTTAGATCAGGGAAGTGGCACTGAAGCTTTCTTT
few	.	TRBV29-1	TRBJ2-1	CSGALPGLANEQFF	TGCAGCGGGGCCTTGCCGGGACTCGCCAATGAGCAGTTCTTC
.	TRBD1	TRBV4-1	TRBJ2-3	CASSQPQGASDTQYF	TGCGCCAGCAGCCAACCCCAGGGGGCATCGGATACGCAGTATTTT
.	.	TRBV18	TRBJ1-1	CASSPLSRGNTEAFF	TGTGCCAGCTCACCACTCTCTCGGGGTAACACTGAAGCTTTCTTT
.	.	TRBV7-6	TRBJ1-1	CASSLAFGGLNTEAFF	TGTGCCAGCAGCTTAGCGTTCGGGGGGCTGAACACTGAAGCTTTCTTT
.	.	TRBV6-1	TRBJ2-2	CASSENPLGVAGELFF	TGTGCCAGCAGTGAAAATCCCCTCGGGGTTGCCGGGGAGCTGTTTTTT
.	TRBD2	TRBV4-1	TRBJ2-1	CASSQGMASGNNEQFF	TGCGCCAGCAGCCAAGGCATGGCTAGCGGGAACAATGAGCAGTTCTTC
.	.	TRBV5-4	TRBJ1-3	CASSRDLQVSGNTIYF	TGTGCCAGCAGCCGTGATCTACAGGTCTCTGGAAACACCATATATTTT
few	TRBD1	TRBV7-8	TRBJ1-1	CASSLRGQGKFGTEAFF	TGTGCCAGCAGCTTGAGGGGACAGGGGAAGTTCGGGACTGAAGCTTTCTTT
.	TRBD1	TRBV2	TRBJ1-2	CASRTGASYGYTF	TGTGCCAGCAGGACAGGGGCGTCCTATGGCTACACCTTC
few	TRBD2	TRBV28	TRBJ2-1	CASSLWLAGGGYNEQFF	TGTGCCAGCAGTTTGTGGTTGGCGGGGGGTGGTTACAATGAGCAGTTCTTC
few	.	TRBV30	TRBJ1-1	CAWRRTANTEAFF	TGTGCCTGGAGGAGGACAGCGAACACTGAAGCTTTCTTT
.	.	TRBV6-5	TRBJ1-2	CASRETGLYGYTF	TGTGCCAGCCGTGAGACAGGTCTCTATGGCTACACCTTC
.	TRBD1	TRBV7-2	TRBJ1-2	CASSQDRDYGYTF	TGTGCCAGCTCTCAAGACAGGGACTATGGCTACACCTTC